This TCR beta chain was profiled in a study of Ad26.COV2.S vaccination and SARS-CoV-2 variants. Overall study findings and caveats: Relative to placebo recipients, vaccine recipients exhibited elevated spike-specific TCR breadth.

Treatment meaning: over 15 received Ad26.COV2.S at low or high dose, single or two shots; 5 received placebo; per-sample allocation not given. It was on day 63 after the first vaccine or placebo injection that samples were taken. Worth noting for this clone: The antigen is unknown.

This CDR3 is built from 13 residues. V lost 6 bases and J lost 7; bases outside the gene matches: 5. Per the germline V gene, CDR1 is MNHEY and CDR2 is SVGAGI. TCRdb's copy holds only in-frame clones and misses some; the assay was immunoSEQ multiplex PCR. In the table there are some 500,000 clones, about 91% of which are singletons. The rearrangement joins TRBV6-5 to TRBJ2-5, with 10 bases that match TRBD1. Sequencing used peripheral blood, obtained in a trial of Ad26.COV2.S vaccine versus placebo. The source of this sequence is a person between 18 and 59 years old who received the Ad26.COV2.S COVID-19 vaccine or a placebo. The CDR3 DNA reads as TGTGCCAGCAGATATCGACAGGGGGCGACCCAGTACTTC. It is translated as CASRYRQGATQYF.